Listed below are T cell receptor beta chains from one sample, sequenced in a study of cytomegalovirus exposure and HLA in healthy donors. The table came from immunoSEQ multiplex PCR; TCRdb's copy has only in-frame clones and leaves some out. The data show 150,000 to 200,000 clones, with more than 70% seen just once and about 8% held by the top ten. The sample consisted of PBMCs. Receptor source: a woman in her forties in good health and CMV-seropositive. Both conserved end residues are part of each CDR3. The order of the fields is J gene, clone size, D gene, V gene, CDR3 protein, CDR3 DNA. A D gene is named only where the DNA matches it firmly. Rows give clone size only sometimes, using once, few, many, or a class for an expanded clone.

J gene: TRBJ1-1; clone size: NA; D gene: TRBD1; V gene: TRBV19; CDR3 protein: CASSTLGQGAMNTEAFF; CDR3 DNA: TGTGCCAGTAGTACCCTGGGACAGGGGGCCATGAACACTGAAGCTTTCTTT
J gene: TRBJ2-1; clone size: few; D gene: TRBD2; V gene: TRBV7-2; CDR3 protein: CASSSLAGSSYNEQFF; CDR3 DNA: TGTGCCAGCAGCTCCCTAGCGGGGAGCTCCTACAATGAGCAGTTCTTC
J gene: TRBJ1-2; clone size: NA; D gene: NA; V gene: TRBV19; CDR3 protein: CASSLPGLGERSYGYTF; CDR3 DNA: TGTGCCAGTAGTCTGCCGGGACTAGGGGAAAGATCCTATGGCTACACCTTC
J gene: TRBJ1-1; clone size: NA; D gene: NA; V gene: TRBV4-2; CDR3 protein: CASSPGRGNTEAFF; CDR3 DNA: TGTGCCAGCAGCCCCGGCAGGGGGAACACTGAAGCTTTCTTT
J gene: TRBJ1-2; clone size: NA; D gene: TRBD1; V gene: TRBV7-3; CDR3 protein: CASSLRPRGTGGGYTF; CDR3 DNA: TGTGCCAGCAGCTTAAGACCTCGGGGGACAGGGGGCGGCTACACCTTC
J gene: TRBJ2-7; clone size: NA; D gene: TRBD1; V gene: TRBV9; CDR3 protein: CASSTATGNFYEQYF; CDR3 DNA: TGTGCCAGCAGCACCGCGACAGGGAACTTCTACGAGCAGTACTTC
J gene: TRBJ2-7; clone size: medium-sized; D gene: TRBD1; V gene: TRBV28; CDR3 protein: CASSLSTGTNEQYF; CDR3 DNA: TGTGCCAGCAGCCTATCGACAGGGACCAACGAGCAGTACTTC
J gene: TRBJ2-7; clone size: NA; D gene: NA; V gene: TRBV4-1; CDR3 protein: CASSPPGWYYEQYF; CDR3 DNA: TGCGCCAGCAGCCCCCCGGGGTGGTACTACGAGCAGTACTTC
J gene: TRBJ1-1; clone size: once; D gene: TRBD1; V gene: TRBV7-9; CDR3 protein: CASSTGQDEAFF; CDR3 DNA: TGTGCCAGCAGCACGGGACAGGATGAAGCTTTCTTT
J gene: TRBJ2-3; clone size: NA; D gene: TRBD2; V gene: TRBV5-4; CDR3 protein: CASSPGLAGTDTQYF; CDR3 DNA: TGTGCCAGCAGCCCGGGACTAGCGGGAACAGATACGCAGTATTTT
J gene: TRBJ1-5; clone size: NA; D gene: TRBD1; V gene: TRBV19; CDR3 protein: CASRRDRGGSQPQHF; CDR3 DNA: TGTGCCAGTAGGAGGGACAGGGGTGGTAGTCAGCCCCAGCATTTT
J gene: TRBJ1-3; clone size: NA; D gene: NA; V gene: TRBV19; CDR3 protein: CASSIHSSGNTIYF; CDR3 DNA: TGTGCCAGTAGTATCCACAGCTCTGGAAACACCATATATTTT
J gene: TRBJ2-7; clone size: NA; D gene: NA; V gene: TRBV6-4; CDR3 protein: CASSGGTAWTYEQYF; CDR3 DNA: TGTGCCAGCAGTGGCGGGACAGCTTGGACCTACGAGCAGTACTTC
J gene: TRBJ1-1; clone size: few; D gene: NA; V gene: TRBV27; CDR3 protein: CASSPRGAGGTEAFF; CDR3 DNA: TGTGCCAGCAGTCCAAGGGGTGCGGGGGGGACTGAAGCTTTCTTT
J gene: TRBJ2-3; clone size: once; D gene: NA; V gene: TRBV25-1; CDR3 protein: CASSPFGGLGTDTQYF; CDR3 DNA: TGTGCCAGCAGTCCTTTTGGAGGGCTCGGCACAGATACGCAGTATTTT
J gene: TRBJ1-2; clone size: NA; D gene: NA; V gene: TRBV28; CDR3 protein: CASNSDSLYGYTF; CDR3 DNA: TGTGCCAGCAACTCGGACTCACTTTATGGCTACACCTTC
J gene: TRBJ1-6; clone size: NA; D gene: NA; V gene: TRBV6-6; CDR3 protein: CASTQRGSPLHF; CDR3 DNA: TGTGCCAGCACCCAAAGGGGTTCACCCCTCCACTTT
J gene: TRBJ2-5; clone size: NA; D gene: TRBD2; V gene: TRBV15; CDR3 protein: CATSREGGSLRETQYF; CDR3 DNA: TGTGCCACCAGCAGAGAAGGCGGGAGTTTACGAGAGACCCAGTACTTC
J gene: TRBJ2-7; clone size: few; D gene: TRBD1; V gene: TRBV28; CDR3 protein: CASGQGVYEQYF; CDR3 DNA: TGTGCCAGCGGACAGGGGGTTTACGAGCAGTACTTC
J gene: TRBJ1-1; clone size: NA; D gene: NA; V gene: TRBV7-8; CDR3 protein: CASSLRTPNTEAFF; CDR3 DNA: TGTGCCAGCAGCTTACGGACACCCAACACTGAAGCTTTCTTT
J gene: TRBJ2-5; clone size: NA; D gene: NA; V gene: TRBV5-6; CDR3 protein: CASSPAGRETQYF; CDR3 DNA: TGTGCCAGCAGCCCGGCGGGGAGAGAGACCCAGTACTTC
J gene: TRBJ2-7; clone size: NA; D gene: TRBD1; V gene: TRBV7-2; CDR3 protein: CASRSTGLYEQYF; CDR3 DNA: TGTGCCAGCAGGTCGACAGGGTTGTACGAGCAGTACTTC
J gene: TRBJ2-5; clone size: NA; D gene: NA; V gene: TRBV4-3; CDR3 protein: CASSFEGDGETQYF; CDR3 DNA: TGCGCCAGCAGCTTTGAGGGGGACGGGGAGACCCAGTACTTC